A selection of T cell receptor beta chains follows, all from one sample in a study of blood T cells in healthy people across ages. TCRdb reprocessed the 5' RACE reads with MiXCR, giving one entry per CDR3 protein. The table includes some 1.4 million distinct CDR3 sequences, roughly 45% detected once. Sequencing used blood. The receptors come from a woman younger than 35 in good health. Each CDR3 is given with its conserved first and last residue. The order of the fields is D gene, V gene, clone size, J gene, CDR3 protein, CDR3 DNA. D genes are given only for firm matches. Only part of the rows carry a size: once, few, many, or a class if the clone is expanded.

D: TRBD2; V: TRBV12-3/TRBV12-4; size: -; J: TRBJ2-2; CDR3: CASSVASGNVGELFF; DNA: TGTGCCAGCAGTGTGGCTAGCGGGAACGTCGGGGAGCTGTTTTTT
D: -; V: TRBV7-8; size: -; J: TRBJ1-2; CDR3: CASNTGGDGYTF; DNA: TGTGCCAGCAACACCGGGGGGGATGGCTACACCTTC
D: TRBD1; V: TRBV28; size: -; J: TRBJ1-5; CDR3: CASSPRGLDPPQHF; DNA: TGTGCCAGCAGTCCGAGGGGGCTAGACCCGCCCCAGCATTTT
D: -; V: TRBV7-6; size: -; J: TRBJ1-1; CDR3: CASSTQTGRMNTEAFF; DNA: TGTGCCAGCAGCACACAGACAGGCCGTATGAACACTGAAGCTTTCTTT
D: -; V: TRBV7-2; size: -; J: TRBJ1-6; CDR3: CASSWGQSPHF; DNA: TGTGCCAGCAGCTGGGGCCAGAGCCCCCACTTT
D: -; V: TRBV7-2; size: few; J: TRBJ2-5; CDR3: CASSPGMEETQYF; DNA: TGTGCCAGCAGCCCCGGTATGGAAGAGACCCAGTACTTC
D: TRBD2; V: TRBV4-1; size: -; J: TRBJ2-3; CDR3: CASSPPGTSADTQYF; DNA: TGCGCCAGCAGCCCCCCCGGGACTAGTGCAGATACGCAGTATTTT
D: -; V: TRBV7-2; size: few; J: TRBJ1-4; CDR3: CASSPYSNEKLFF; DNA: TGTGCCAGCAGCCCATACAGTAATGAAAAACTGTTTTTT
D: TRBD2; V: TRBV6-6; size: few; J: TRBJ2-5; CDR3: CASSTTSGQETQYF; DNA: TGTGCCAGCAGTACGACTAGCGGCCAAGAGACCCAGTACTTC
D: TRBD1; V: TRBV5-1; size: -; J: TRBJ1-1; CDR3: CASSRDRGGPEAFF; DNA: TGCGCCAGCAGCCGGGACAGGGGAGGCCCTGAAGCTTTCTTT
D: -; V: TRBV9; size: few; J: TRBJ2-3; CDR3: CASSVAPAKGTDTQYF; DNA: TGTGCCAGCAGCGTAGCCCCAGCTAAGGGCACAGATACGCAGTATTTT
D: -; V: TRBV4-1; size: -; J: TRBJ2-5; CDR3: CASSHNQAVQETQYF; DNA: TGCGCCAGCAGCCATAATCAAGCGGTCCAAGAGACCCAGTACTTC
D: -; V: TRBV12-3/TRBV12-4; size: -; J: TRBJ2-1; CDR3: CAIGTSWYNEQFF; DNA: TGTGCCATTGGGACCAGCTGGTACAATGAGCAGTTCTTC
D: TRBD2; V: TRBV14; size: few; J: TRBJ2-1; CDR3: CASSQGLAGRLYNEQFF; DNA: TGTGCCAGCAGCCAAGGACTAGCGGGACGCCTCTACAATGAGCAGTTCTTC
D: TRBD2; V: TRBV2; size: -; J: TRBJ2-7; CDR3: CASKFSSGTGYEQYF; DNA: TGTGCCAGCAAATTTTCTAGCGGGACCGGGTACGAGCAGTACTTC
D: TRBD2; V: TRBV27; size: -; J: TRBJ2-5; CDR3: CASSLGGLVNQETQYF; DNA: TGTGCCAGCAGTTTAGGGGGACTAGTGAACCAAGAGACCCAGTACTTC
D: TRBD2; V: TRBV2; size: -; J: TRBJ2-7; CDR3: CAIDSGGYEQYF; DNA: TGTGCCATTGATAGCGGGGGCTACGAGCAGTACTTC
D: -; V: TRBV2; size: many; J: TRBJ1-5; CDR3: CASSEAVRPQHF; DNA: TGTGCCAGCAGTGAAGCGGTGCGGCCCCAGCATTTT
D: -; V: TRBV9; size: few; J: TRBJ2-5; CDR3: CASSVGTGPKTQYF; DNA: TGTGCCAGCAGCGTAGGAACCGGGCCTAAGACCCAGTACTTC
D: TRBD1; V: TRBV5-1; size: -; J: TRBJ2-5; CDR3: CASTDRGPYNEQYF; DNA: TGCGCCAGCACCGACAGGGGGCCTTACAATGAGCAGTACTTC
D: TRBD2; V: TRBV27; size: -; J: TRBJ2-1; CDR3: CASSFTSGTGEQFF; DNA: TGTGCCAGCAGTTTCACTAGCGGGACGGGTGAGCAGTTCTTC
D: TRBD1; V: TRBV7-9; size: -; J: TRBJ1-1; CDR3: CASSLPTGATDTEVFF; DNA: TGTGCCAGCAGCTTACCCACAGGGGCTACGGACACTGAAGTTTTCTTT
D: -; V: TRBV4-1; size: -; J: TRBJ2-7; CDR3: CASSQDDPGSSYNEQYF; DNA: TGCGCCAGCAGCCAAGATGACCCAGGGAGCTCCTACAATGAGCAGTACTTC
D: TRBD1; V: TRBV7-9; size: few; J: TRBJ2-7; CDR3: CASSLGRTGGGYEQYF; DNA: TGTGCCAGCAGCTTGGGAAGGACAGGGGGTGGATACGAGCAGTACTTC
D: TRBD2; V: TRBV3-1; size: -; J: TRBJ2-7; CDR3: CASSRGLAGGDSYEQYF; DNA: TGTGCCAGCAGCCGGGGGCTAGCGGGGGGAGACTCCTACGAGCAGTACTTC
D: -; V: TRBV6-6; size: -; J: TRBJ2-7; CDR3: CASSSALGADEQYF; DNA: TGTGCCAGCAGTTCTGCGTTGGGGGCGGACGAGCAGTACTTC
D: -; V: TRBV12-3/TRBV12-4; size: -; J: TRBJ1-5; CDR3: CASSLGSRDNQPQHF; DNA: TGTGCCAGCAGTTTAGGGTCAAGGGACAATCAGCCCCAGCATTTT
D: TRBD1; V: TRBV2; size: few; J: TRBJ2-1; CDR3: CASPGQGAINEQFF; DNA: TGTGCCAGTCCCGGACAGGGGGCCATCAATGAGCAGTTCTTC
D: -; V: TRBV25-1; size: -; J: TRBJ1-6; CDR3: CASSITGGRNSPLHF; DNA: TGTGCCAGCAGTATCACCGGCGGCCGTAATTCACCCCTCCACTTT
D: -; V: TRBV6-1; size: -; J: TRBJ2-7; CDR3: CASSEQPGSLYEQYF; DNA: TGTGCCAGCAGTGAACAACCGGGGTCCCTCTACGAGCAGTACTTC
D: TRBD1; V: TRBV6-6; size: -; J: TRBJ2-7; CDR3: CASSRPDREGYEQYF; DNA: TGTGCCAGCAGTCGCCCGGACAGGGAAGGCTACGAGCAGTACTTC
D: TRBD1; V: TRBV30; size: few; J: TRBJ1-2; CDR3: CAWSVRGTGHGYTF; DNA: TGTGCCTGGAGTGTACGGGGGACAGGGCATGGCTACACCTTC
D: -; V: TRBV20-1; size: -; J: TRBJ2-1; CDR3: CSASVSAGIGEQFF; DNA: TGCAGTGCTAGTGTGAGCGCAGGTATCGGTGAGCAGTTCTTC
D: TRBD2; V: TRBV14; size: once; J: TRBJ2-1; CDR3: CASSQDIGLAGGITPYNGQFF; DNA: TGTGCCAGCAGCCAAGATATTGGGCTAGCGGGAGGGATCACCCCCTACAATGGGCAGTTCTTC
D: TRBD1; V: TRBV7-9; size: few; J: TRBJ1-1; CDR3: CLKDRALNTEAFF; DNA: TGCTTGAAGGACAGGGCTTTGAACACTGAAGCTTTCTTT
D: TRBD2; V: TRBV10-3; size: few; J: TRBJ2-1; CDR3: CAISTGGTSSDEQFF; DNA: TGTGCCATCAGTACGGGTGGGACTAGCAGCGATGAGCAGTTCTTC
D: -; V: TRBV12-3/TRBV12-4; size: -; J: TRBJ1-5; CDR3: CASSLATDQGRPQHF; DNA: TGTGCCAGCAGTTTAGCGACGGACCAAGGGCGGCCCCAGCATTTT
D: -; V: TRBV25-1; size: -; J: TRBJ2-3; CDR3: CASSEYFAPPGQGDTDTQYF; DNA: TGTGCCAGCAGTGAATATTTCGCCCCCCCGGGCCAAGGGGACACAGATACGCAGTATTTT
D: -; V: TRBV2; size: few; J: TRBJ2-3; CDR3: CARVAETTDTQYF; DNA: TGTGCCAGGGTGGCCGAGACGACAGATACGCAGTATTTT
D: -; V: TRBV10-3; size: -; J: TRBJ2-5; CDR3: CAISEGSADIQETQYF; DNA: TGTGCCATCAGTGAGGGATCAGCGGACATCCAAGAGACCCAGTACTTC
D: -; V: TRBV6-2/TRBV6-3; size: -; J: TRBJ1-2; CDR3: CASTIARQAGYGYTF; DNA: TGTGCCAGCACCATAGCACGGCAGGCCGGCTATGGCTACACCTTC
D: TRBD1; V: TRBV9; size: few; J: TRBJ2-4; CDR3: CASAQGAGPPPLIQYF; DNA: TGTGCCAGCGCACAGGGGGCGGGACCACCACCCCTCATTCAGTACTTC
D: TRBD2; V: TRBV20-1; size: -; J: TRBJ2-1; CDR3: CSERTSEVLDEQFF; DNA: TGCAGCGAGCGAACTAGCGAGGTACTCGATGAGCAGTTCTTC
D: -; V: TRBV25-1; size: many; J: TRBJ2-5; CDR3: CASSDQEETQYF; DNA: TGTGCCAGCAGTGATCAAGAAGAGACCCAGTACTTC
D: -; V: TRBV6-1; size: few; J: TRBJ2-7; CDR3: CASSRQLQYF; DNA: TGTGCCAGCAGCCGACAGTTGCAGTACTTC
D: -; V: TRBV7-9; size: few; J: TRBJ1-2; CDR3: CASSLSEGGYTF; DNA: TGTGCCAGCAGCTTGTCCGAAGGCGGCTACACCTTC
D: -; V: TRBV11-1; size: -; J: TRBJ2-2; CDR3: CASSFQIGELFF; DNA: TGTGCCAGCAGCTTCCAAATTGGGGAGCTGTTTTTT
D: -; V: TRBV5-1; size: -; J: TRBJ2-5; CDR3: CASKAAGGLPQETQYF; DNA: TGCGCCAGCAAGGCCGCGGGCGGGCTGCCACAAGAGACCCAGTACTTC
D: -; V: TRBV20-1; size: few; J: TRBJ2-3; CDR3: CSAREGQDTQYF; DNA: TGCAGTGCTAGAGAGGGTCAAGATACGCAGTATTTT
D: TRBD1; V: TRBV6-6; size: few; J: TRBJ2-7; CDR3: CASSSGQGGTAYEQYF; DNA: TGTGCCAGCAGTTCGGGACAGGGGGGCACCGCCTACGAGCAGTACTTC
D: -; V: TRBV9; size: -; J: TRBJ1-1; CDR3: CASSVAGIGTEAFF; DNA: TGTGCCAGCAGCGTAGCAGGGATAGGCACTGAAGCTTTCTTT
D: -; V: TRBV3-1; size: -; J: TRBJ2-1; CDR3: CASSQDRLSSSYNEQFF; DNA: TGTGCCAGCAGCCAAGATCGACTCTCCAGCTCCTACAATGAGCAGTTCTTC
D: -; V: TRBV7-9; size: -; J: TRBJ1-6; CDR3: CASSLGHAGYNSPLHF; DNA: TGTGCCAGCAGCTTAGGCCACGCAGGGTATAATTCACCCCTCCACTTT
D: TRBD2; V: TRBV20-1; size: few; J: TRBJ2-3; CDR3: CSASGGGDTDTQYF; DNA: TGCAGTGCTAGTGGCGGGGGGGACACAGATACGCAGTATTTT